This TCR beta chain was sequenced in a study of metastatic and nonmetastatic thyroid tumors. Study information: Patients with malignant and benign thyroid disease provided blood and tumor or nodule tissue, whose repertoires were compared.

Patients underwent thyroid surgery, and none had received any treatment before it. Whole-study results and caveats: Patients with malignant thyroid tumors reportedly had significantly higher TCR beta diversity than those with benign nodules, in blood and tumor.

MiXCR reprocessed the PCR reads for TCRdb. In the table there are roughly 2,500 clones, approximately 25% of which are singletons. In the case of this clone: The antigen is unknown.

The material sequenced was adjacent normal tissue. This sequence originates from a male donor with papillary thyroid cancer or a benign thyroid nodule (not recorded which). Some clones in this sample may be carry-over from other donors' samples.

CDR3 sequence: CAISESGVRDTQYF. The CDR3 DNA sequence: TGTGCAATAAGTGAGTCGGGAGTCCGAGATACGCAGTATTTT. This chain joins TRBV10-3 and TRBJ2-3; perhaps TRBD2 as D (6 bases). Germline values: CDR1 ENHRY, CDR2 SYGVKD. This CDR3 comprises 14 residues.